Each of the 24 T cell receptor delta chains below was sequenced from the same sample in a study of gamma-delta T cells after stem cell transplantation. TCRdb re-processed the RT-PCR reads using CATT. Seen here are 1,000 to 1,500 delta-chain clones, 5.2% observed once, and the top ten hold around 20%. The sequenced sample consisted of gamma-delta T cells. These TCRs come from a human donor. It is not recorded whose cells these are; they may come from a transplant donor.

As to this clone: This sequence is one base from a far larger clone and is likely a read error. In the same sample, other DNA sequences code for this CDR3. J is TRDJ1 and V is TRDV2; D is unresolved. The CDR3 runs 15 residues. Looked up from germline, CDR1 is GEAIGNYY and CDR2 is EKD. V lost 0 bases to trimming and J lost 0 bases, with 10 bases between them. Written as DNA, the CDR3 is TGTGCCTGTGACACCGTCGGAGCTAACACCGATAAACTCATCTTT. Translation: CACDTVGANTDKLIF.

This clone was counted between two and nine times. The protein given by TCRdb reflects a much larger clone and differs at residue 4 from this DNA's translation, likely from a read error; the protein shown is the DNA's translation. V gene TRDV1 combines with J gene TRDJ1; D is perhaps TRDD2 (6 bases). The CDR3 consists of 19 residues. V dropped 7 bases and J dropped 0 bases, with 27 bases sitting between them. CDR1 TSWWSYY and CDR2 QGS come from the germline V gene. CDR3 amino acids: CALEEGRPTLTVYTDKLIF. The CDR3 nucleotides read TGTGCTCTTGAGGAGGGGCGTCCTACGCTGACGGTGTACACCGATAAACTCATCTTT.

Only a few counts were recorded for this clone. A read error may be the cause here, since a much bigger clone is one base away. This chain links TRDV1 with TRDJ1; D possibly uses TRDD2 or TRDD3 (9 bases each). Looked up from germline, CDR1 is TSWWSYY and CDR2 is QGS. This CDR3 has 20 residues. V was cut by 1 base and J by 7 bases, with 31 bases left in between. DNA for the CDR3: TGTGCTCTTGGGGAACCCAGCCTTCCTACAGGGTGGGGGATAGCGGGTAAACTCATCTTT. This translates into CALGEPSLPTGWGIAGKLIF.

In regard to this clone: Additional DNA sequences in this sample encode the identical CDR3. The rearrangement joins TRDV1 to TRDJ1; D remains ambiguous. The CDR3 totals 19 residues. Per the germline V gene, CDR1 is TSWWSYY and CDR2 is QGS. V was clipped by 3 bases and J by 0 bases, with 23 bases between them. The CDR3 region has the DNA TGTGCTCTTGGGGATCCCCACCCAGGATTGATGAAGTACACCGATAAACTCATCTTT. It translates to CALGDPHPGLMKYTDKLIF.

This clone turned up a few times. TCRdb assigns this DNA the protein of a much larger clone, which departs from its translation at residue 16; this likely reflects a read error, and the protein shown comes from translating the DNA. V is TRDV1 and J is TRDJ1; 13 positions match TRDD3. Germline V gives CDR1 TSWWSYY, CDR2 QGS. The CDR3 sequence is 18 residues long. The CDR3 bases are TGTGCTCTTGGGGAAGAGGGCGTACTGGGGGATACGGCCGATAAACCCATCTTT. Its protein product is CALGEEGVLGDTADKPIF.

This clone appeared a few times. The amino acid sequence in TCRdb belongs to a much larger clone and departs from this DNA's translation at residue 10, likely a sequencing read error; the sequence shown is translated from the DNA. The V call is TRDV1, the J call TRDJ1, with D possibly matching TRDD3 (6 bases). In germline, CDR1 is TSWWSYY, CDR2 QGS. V shed 1 base and J shed 0 bases, with 18 bases lying between them. This CDR3 comprises 18 residues. CDR3 coding DNA: TGTGCTCTTGGGGAACCTCACGTGGGGGGCCCTTACACCGATAAACTCATCTTT. Its protein is CALGEPHVGGPYTDKLIF.

With respect to this clone: One base away lies a much larger clone, so this may be a sequencing read error. The chain uses TRDV1 and TRDJ1; D unresolved. The germline CDR1 and CDR2 sequences are TSWWSYY and QGS. V shed 0 bases and J shed 5 bases, with 25 bases lying between them. This CDR3 region has 19 residues. The CDR3 region has the DNA TGTGCTCTTGGGGAACTTAAGGTGGGCACCTGGTGGATTGCGGATAAACTCATCTTT. Translated, it gives CALGELKVGTWWIADKLIF.

Comments on this clone: The TCRdb protein, from a much larger clone, departs from this DNA's translation at residue 16, likely by read error; the protein shown derives from the DNA. The J gene is TRDJ1, the V gene TRDV1; D might be TRDD2 or TRDD3, each matching 7 bases. The CDR3 length is 20 residues. V dropped 0 bases and J dropped 6 bases, with 29 bases sitting between them. The germline CDR1 and CDR2 sequences are TSWWSYY and QGS. The CDR3 reads CALGELFLRWGGGAINKLIF. The CDR3 DNA follows: TGTGCTCTTGGGGAACTATTCCTACGTTGGGGTGGGGGAGCTATCAATAAACTCATCTTT.

With respect to this clone: The amino acid sequence in TCRdb belongs to a much larger clone and departs from this DNA's translation at residue 11, likely a sequencing read error; the sequence shown is translated from the DNA. The chain has TRDV1 and TRDJ1, with D perhaps matching TRDD2 (6 bases). V shed 4 bases and J shed 2 bases, with 26 bases lying between them. CDR1 TSWWSYY and CDR2 QGS come from the germline V gene. The CDR3 loop spans 19 amino acids. The CDR3 reads CALGVKSYEHIPITDKLIF. The DNA of the CDR3 is TGTGCTCTTGGGGTCAAATCCTACGAGCATATTCCCATTACCGATAAACTCATCTTT.

The table lists this clone with a few counts. The rearrangement uses TRDV1 and TRDJ1; D gene uncertain. The CDR3 is made up of 13 amino acids. In germline, CDR1 is TSWWSYY, CDR2 QGS. With 4 bases removed from V and 2 bases from J, the gap between germline ends came to 8 bases. CDR3 sequence (DNA): TGTGCTCTTGGGGGCACGGGGACCGATAAACTCATCTTT. It codes for CALGGTGTDKLIF.

Note on this clone: With a much larger clone just one base away, this may be a read error. In the same sample, other DNA sequences code for this CDR3. The gene calls are TRDV1 and TRDJ1, with TRDD3 matching 8 bases. From germline, CDR1 is TSWWSYY and CDR2 QGS. The CDR3 spans 23 residues. The trim removed 3 bases at V and 8 bases at J, leaving 35 bases unmatched. In DNA form, the CDR3 reads TGTGCTCTTGGGGAGCTAGGTGAGAACTTTCCTATTTGGGGATACAAGGGCGAGGAAAAACTCATCTTT. This codes for CALGELGENFPIWGYKGEEKLIF.

This clone turned up a few times. The protein held in TCRdb is that of a much larger clone and does not match this DNA's translation at residue 8, likely because of a read error; the protein shown is translated from the DNA. V gene TRDV2 combines with J gene TRDJ1, with 9 bases aligning to TRDD3. This CDR3 spans 18 amino acids. Germline V CDR1 and CDR2: GEAIGNYY, EKD. The trim removed 1 base at V and 1 base at J, leaving 12 bases unmatched. The CDR3: CACDTVLRGYGSTDKLIF. The CDR3 nucleotides are TGTGCCTGTGACACTGTACTCAGGGGATACGGGTCCACCGATAAACTCATCTTT.

In the case of this clone: This likely stems from a read error, as it lies one base from a far larger clone. The chain recombines TRDV1 with TRDJ1; 12 bases map to TRDD3. Germline V gene lookup returns CDR1 TSWWSYY and CDR2 QGS. This CDR3 is 22 amino acids long. The CDR3 loop reads CALGEGLLEWGTGGYRIDILIF. Here the CDR3 DNA reads TGTGCTCTTGGGGAAGGCCTTCTGGAGTGGGGTACTGGGGGATACAGAATCGATATACTCATCTTT.

This clone has more than one count but fewer than ten. The mismatch at residue 7 between this DNA's translation and the TCRdb protein of a much larger clone likely reflects a read error; the protein shown is translated from the DNA. The chain recombines TRAV29/DV5 with TRDJ1, with 12 positions matching TRDD3. This CDR3 is built from 19 residues. The V segment lost 3 bases and the J segment 3 bases; nucleotides outside the gene matches: 18. Germline CDR1 is NSMFDY and CDR2 is ISSIKDK. The CDR3 sequence is CAATAGCWGIRGPPDKLIF. The CDR3 nucleotides are TGTGCAGCAACGGCGGGGTGCTGGGGGATACGAGGCCCTCCCGATAAACTCATCTTT.

By proportion, this clone is large. Other DNA sequences in the sample encode the same CDR3. The chain is built from TRDV2 and TRDJ1; TRDD3 might be the D (8 bases). The length of the CDR3 is 21 residues. Germline CDR1 is GEAIGNYY and CDR2 is EKD. Trimming cost V 0 bases and J 0 bases, with 28 bases left between them. The CDR3 region is CACDTGLPRGDTVKYTDKLIF. The CDR3 DNA is TGTGCCTGTGACACCGGCCTTCCTCGCGGGGATACCGTAAAGTACACCGATAAACTCATCTTT.

In this sample, this clone is medium-sized. A read error may be the cause here, since a much bigger clone is one base away. This sample also contains other DNA sequences that code for the same CDR3. V usage is TRDV1 and J usage is TRDJ1; D is possibly TRDD2 (6 bases). Trimming stripped 7 bases from V and 0 bases from J, with 33 bases between. This CDR3 has 21 amino acids. Germline values: CDR1 TSWWSYY, CDR2 QGS. CDR3 loop: CALEGLLHRGGAPKYTDKLIF. As DNA, the CDR3 is TGTGCTCTTGAGGGCCTCCTACATCGAGGCGGAGCGCCTAAGTACACCGATAAACTCATCTTT.

By share, this clone counts as medium-sized. A much larger clone differs from this one at a single base, so this may be a read error. The gene calls are TRDV2 and TRDJ1; 13 bases are shared with TRDD3. Per the germline V gene, CDR1 is GEAIGNYY and CDR2 is EKD. The ends lost 0 bases at V and 2 bases at J; junction bases unmatched: 14. The CDR3 runs to 20 residues. The CDR3 bases are TGTGCCTGTGACACCGTGGGACTGGGGGATACGGAAAATGGAACCGATAAACTCATCTTT. Encoded protein: CACDTVGLGDTENGTDKLIF.

This clone is labeled large. The same CDR3 can be traced to other DNA sequences in this sample. The V and J genes are TRDV1 and TRDJ3; 12 bases are shared with TRDD3. Losses at the gene ends were 1 base for V and 0 bases for J; bases not matched to a gene: 13. The CDR3 has 23 residues. Germline lookup yields CDR1 TSWWSYY and CDR2 QGS. The CDR3, as DNA: TGTGCTCTTGGGGAACGAGTCAGAGCTGGGGGATACGCGAGCTCCTGGGACACCCGACAGATGTTTTTC. Translation gives CALGERVRAGGYASSWDTRQMFF.

Comments on this clone: This likely traces to a read error, being one base from a far larger clone. The gene calls are TRAV29/DV5 and TRDJ1; weak D call: TRDD2 (6 bases). The germline CDR1 and CDR2 sequences are NSMFDY and ISSIKDK. The CDR3 consists of 17 residues. In DNA form, the CDR3 reads TGTGCAGTAAGCGCAGTCCTACCGTCCTTGGGGACCGATAAACTCATCTTT. It encodes CAVSAVLPSLGTDKLIF.

This clone turned up a few times. This probably arose from a read error, given a far larger clone one base away. The chain couples TRDV2 to TRDJ1; 9 bases line up with TRDD3. Germline V gene sequence: CDR1 GEAIGNYY, CDR2 EKD. CDR3 size: 17 residues. Unmatched junction bases numbered 10, after V lost 2 bases and J lost 1 base. Here the CDR3 DNA reads TGTGCCTGTGACATACTGGGGGAGGGGTGGTCCACCGATAAACTCATCTTT. It is translated as CACDILGEGWSTDKLIF.

In its sample, this clone ranks as large (0.1 to 1%). The rearrangement links TRDV3 to TRDJ1, with D possibly being TRDD3 (5 bases). The CDR3 consists of 19 residues. V lost 0 bases and J 7 bases, leaving 33 bases between the germline ends. Germline-derived CDR1 and CDR2 are TVYSNPD and GDNSRS (reference sequence). DNA of the CDR3: TGTGCCTTTAGCTGGCGAATCCCGGGGGCCGTCTGGCGGACACCTAAACTCATCTTT. This translates into CAFSWRIPGAVWRTPKLIF.

This clone turned up a few times. The chain uses TRDV1 and TRDJ2; 8 bases agree with TRDD2. This CDR3 is 23 amino acids long. CDR1 TSWWSYY and CDR2 QGS come from the germline V gene. Trimming cost V 7 bases and J 6 bases; bases outside gene matches: 34. Written as DNA, the CDR3 is TGTGCTCTTGACTGTACTTCCTACCAAAGTGAGTGTGCTGGGGCCCCAGGGGCAGCACAACTCTTCTTT. Residues: CALDCTSYQSECAGAPGAAQLFF.

Note on this clone: It may be a read error: a sequence one base away is much more abundant. V gene TRDV1 combines with J gene TRDJ1, with TRDD3 matching over 12 bases. From germline, CDR1 is TSWWSYY and CDR2 QGS. The CDR3 is made up of 25 amino acids. Trimming took 2 bases from V and 2 from J; bases not matched to a gene: 30. CDR3: CALGEMLWVLPALGDTPARTDKLIF. In DNA, the CDR3 is TGTGCTCTTGGGGAAATGTTGTGGGTCCTCCCCGCGCTGGGGGATACGCCGGCGAGAACCGATAAACTCATCTTT.

Concerning this clone itself: A much larger clone is a single base away; this may be a read error. This chain uses TRDV1 with TRDJ1, with TRDD3 identical over 8 bases. Germline CDR1 and CDR2: TSWWSYY and QGS. The CDR3 contains 21 residues. The CDR3: CALGPPFALLGDTVGTDKPIF. CDR3 bases: TGTGCTCTTGGGCCACCCTTTGCCTTACTAGGGGATACTGTGGGCACCGATAAACCCATCTTT.